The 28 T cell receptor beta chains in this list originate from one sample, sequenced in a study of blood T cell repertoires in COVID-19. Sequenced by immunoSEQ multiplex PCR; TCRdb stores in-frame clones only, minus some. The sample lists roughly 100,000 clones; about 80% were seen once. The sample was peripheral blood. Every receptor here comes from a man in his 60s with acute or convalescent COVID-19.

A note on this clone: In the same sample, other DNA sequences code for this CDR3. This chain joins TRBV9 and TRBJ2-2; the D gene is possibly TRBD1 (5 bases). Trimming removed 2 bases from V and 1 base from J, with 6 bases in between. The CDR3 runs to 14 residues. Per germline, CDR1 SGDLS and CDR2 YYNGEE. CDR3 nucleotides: TGTGCCAGCAGCGTTGGACAGAACACCGGGGAGCTGTTTTTT. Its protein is CASSVGQNTGELFF.

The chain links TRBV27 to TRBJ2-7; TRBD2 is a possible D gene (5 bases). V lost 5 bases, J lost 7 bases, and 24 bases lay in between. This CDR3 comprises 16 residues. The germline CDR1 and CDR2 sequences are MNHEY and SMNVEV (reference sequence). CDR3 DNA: TGTGCCAGCAGTGTAATTGGGTTCTCCGCTACGGGGGAGCAGTACTTC. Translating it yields CASSVIGFSATGEQYF.

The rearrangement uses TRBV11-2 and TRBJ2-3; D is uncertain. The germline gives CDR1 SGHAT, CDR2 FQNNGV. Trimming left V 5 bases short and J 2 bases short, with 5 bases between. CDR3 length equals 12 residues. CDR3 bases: TGTGCCAGCAGCCCTTACACAGATACGCAGTATTTT. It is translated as CASSPYTDTQYF.

CDR3 sequence: CASSGADSSTDTQYF. In DNA, the CDR3 is TGTGCCAGCTCAGGAGCGGATTCTAGCACAGATACGCAGTATTTT. V usage is TRBV18 and J usage is TRBJ2-3, with D tentatively TRBD2 (5 bases). V lost 5 bases and J 0 bases, leaving 12 bases between the germline ends. The germline V gene has CDR1 KGHSH and CDR2 LQKENI. This CDR3 has 15 residues.

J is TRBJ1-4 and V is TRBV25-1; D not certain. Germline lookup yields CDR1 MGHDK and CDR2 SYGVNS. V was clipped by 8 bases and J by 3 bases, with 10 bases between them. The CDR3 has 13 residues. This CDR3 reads CASGRGANEKLFF. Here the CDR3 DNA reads TGTGCCAGCGGACGGGGAGCTAATGAAAAACTGTTTTTT.

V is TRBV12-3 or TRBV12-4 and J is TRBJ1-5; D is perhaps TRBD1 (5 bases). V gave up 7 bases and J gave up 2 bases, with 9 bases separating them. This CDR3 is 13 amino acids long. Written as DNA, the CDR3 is TGTGCCAGCACCTCCAGGGGCAATCAGCCCCAGCATTTT. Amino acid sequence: CASTSRGNQPQHF.

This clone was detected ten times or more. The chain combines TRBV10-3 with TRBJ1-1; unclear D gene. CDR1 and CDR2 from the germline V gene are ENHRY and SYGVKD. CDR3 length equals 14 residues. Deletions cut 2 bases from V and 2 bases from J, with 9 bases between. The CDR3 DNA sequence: TGTGCCATCAGTGAGGGGCCAGCCAACACTGAAGCTTTCTTT. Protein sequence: CAISEGPANTEAFF.

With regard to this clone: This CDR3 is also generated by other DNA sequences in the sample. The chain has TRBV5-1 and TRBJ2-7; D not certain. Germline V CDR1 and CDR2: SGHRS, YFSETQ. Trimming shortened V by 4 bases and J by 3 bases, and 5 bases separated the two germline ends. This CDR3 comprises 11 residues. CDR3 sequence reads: CASSPGYEQYF. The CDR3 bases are TGCGCCAGCAGCCCGGGCTACGAGCAGTACTTC.

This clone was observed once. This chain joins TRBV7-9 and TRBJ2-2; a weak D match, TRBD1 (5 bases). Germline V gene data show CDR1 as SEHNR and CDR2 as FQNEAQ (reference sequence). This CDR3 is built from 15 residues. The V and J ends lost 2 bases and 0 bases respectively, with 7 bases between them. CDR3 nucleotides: TGTGCCAGCAGCTTAACAGGTCCGAACACCGGGGAGCTGTTTTTT. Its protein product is CASSLTGPNTGELFF.

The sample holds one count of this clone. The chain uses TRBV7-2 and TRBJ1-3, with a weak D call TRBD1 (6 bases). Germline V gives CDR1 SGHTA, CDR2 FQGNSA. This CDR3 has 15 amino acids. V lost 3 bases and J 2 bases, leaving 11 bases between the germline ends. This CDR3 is CASSFDTGTGNTIYF. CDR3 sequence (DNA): TGTGCCAGCAGCTTTGACACAGGGACTGGAAACACCATATATTTT.

CDR3 sequence reads: CASSQVLVFKDEQFF. Here the CDR3 DNA reads TGTGCCAGCAGCCAAGTCCTAGTTTTTAAGGATGAGCAGTTCTTC. The V gene is TRBV14, the J gene TRBJ2-1; D is ambiguous. Germline-derived CDR1 and CDR2 are SGHDN and FVKESK. This CDR3 comprises 15 residues. Deletions cut 1 base from V and 8 bases from J, with 15 bases between.

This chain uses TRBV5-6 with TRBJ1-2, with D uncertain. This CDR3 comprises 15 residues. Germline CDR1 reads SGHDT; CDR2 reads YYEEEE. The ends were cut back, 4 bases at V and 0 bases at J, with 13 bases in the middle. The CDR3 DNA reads TGTGCCAGCAGCCTTAACAGACCTACTAACTATGGCTACACCTTC. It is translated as CASSLNRPTNYGYTF.

The CDR3 DNA reads TGTGCCAGCAGCTCAGGGGGAGGCTGGAATTCACCCCTCCACTTT. Encoded protein: CASSSGGGWNSPLHF. The chain is built from TRBV5-4 and TRBJ1-6; TRBD1 matches at 7 bases. The CDR3 runs to 15 residues. Trimming at V came to 3 bases and at J to 7 bases, leaving 7 bases not matched to a gene. Looked up from germline, CDR1 is SGHNT and CDR2 is YYREEE (reference sequence).

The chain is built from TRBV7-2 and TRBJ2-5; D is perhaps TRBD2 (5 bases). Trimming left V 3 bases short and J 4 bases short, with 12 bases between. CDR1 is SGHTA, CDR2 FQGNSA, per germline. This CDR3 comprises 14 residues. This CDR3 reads CASSFQAGGETQYF. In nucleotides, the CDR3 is TGTGCCAGCAGCTTCCAGGCGGGTGGAGAGACCCAGTACTTC.

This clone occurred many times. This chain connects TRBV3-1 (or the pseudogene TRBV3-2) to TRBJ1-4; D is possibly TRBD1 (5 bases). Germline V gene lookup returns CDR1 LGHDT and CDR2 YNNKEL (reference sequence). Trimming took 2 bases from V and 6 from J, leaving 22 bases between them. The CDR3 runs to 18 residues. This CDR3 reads CASSQRGVLRGLHEKLFF. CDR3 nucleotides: TGTGCCAGCAGCCAAAGAGGGGTTTTGCGGGGTCTTCATGAAAAACTGTTTTTT.

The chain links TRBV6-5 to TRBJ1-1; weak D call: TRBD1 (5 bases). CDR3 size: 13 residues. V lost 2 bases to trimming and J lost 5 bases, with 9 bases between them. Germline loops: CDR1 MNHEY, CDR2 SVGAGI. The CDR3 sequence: CASSYGGGTEAFF. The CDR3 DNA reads TGTGCCAGCAGTTACGGGGGGGGAACTGAAGCTTTCTTT.

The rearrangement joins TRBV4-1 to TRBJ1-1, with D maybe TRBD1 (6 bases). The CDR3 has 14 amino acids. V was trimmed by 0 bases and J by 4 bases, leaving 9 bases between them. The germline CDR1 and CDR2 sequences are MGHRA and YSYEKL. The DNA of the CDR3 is TGCGCCAGCAGCCAAGAGAGCAGGGGCACTGAAGCTTTCTTT. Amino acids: CASSQESRGTEAFF.

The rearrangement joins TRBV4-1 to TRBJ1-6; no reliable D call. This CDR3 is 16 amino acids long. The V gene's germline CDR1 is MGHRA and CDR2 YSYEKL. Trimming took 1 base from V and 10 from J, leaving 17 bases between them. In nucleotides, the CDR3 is TGCGCCAGCAGCCAAGGCGGAGGGTTTAGAGAATCACCCCTCCACTTT. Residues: CASSQGGGFRESPLHF.

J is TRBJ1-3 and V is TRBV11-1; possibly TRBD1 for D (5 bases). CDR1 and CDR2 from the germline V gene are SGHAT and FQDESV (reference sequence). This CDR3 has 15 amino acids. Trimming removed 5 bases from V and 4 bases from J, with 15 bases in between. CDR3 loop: CASSHRGGEGNTIYF. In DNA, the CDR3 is TGTGCCAGCAGCCACCGTGGGGGGGAAGGAAACACCATATATTTT.

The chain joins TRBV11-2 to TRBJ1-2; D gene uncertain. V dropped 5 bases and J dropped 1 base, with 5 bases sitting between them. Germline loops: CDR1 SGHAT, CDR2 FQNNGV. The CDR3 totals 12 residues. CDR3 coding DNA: TGTGCCAGCAGCCAGTTTAACTATGGCTACACCTTC. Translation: CASSQFNYGYTF.

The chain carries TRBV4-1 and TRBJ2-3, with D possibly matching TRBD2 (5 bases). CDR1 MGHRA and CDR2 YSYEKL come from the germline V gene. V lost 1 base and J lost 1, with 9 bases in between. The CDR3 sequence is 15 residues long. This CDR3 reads CASSQVNSGTDTQYF. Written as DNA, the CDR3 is TGCGCCAGCAGCCAAGTTAATAGCGGCACAGATACGCAGTATTTT.

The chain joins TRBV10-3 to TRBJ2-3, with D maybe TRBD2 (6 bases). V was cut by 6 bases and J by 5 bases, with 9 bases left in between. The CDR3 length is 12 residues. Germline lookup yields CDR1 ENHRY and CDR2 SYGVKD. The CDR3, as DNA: TGTGCCATCAGCTGGGGAGGAGATACGCAGTATTTT. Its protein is CAISWGGDTQYF.

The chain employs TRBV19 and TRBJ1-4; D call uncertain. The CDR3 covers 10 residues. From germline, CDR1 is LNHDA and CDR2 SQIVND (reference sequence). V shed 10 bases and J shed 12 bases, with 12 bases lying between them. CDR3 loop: CATRHVELFF. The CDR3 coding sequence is TGTGCCACCCGACACGTTGAACTGTTTTTT.

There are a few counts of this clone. The CDR3 loop is CASSSGNGNSPLHF. The DNA for the CDR3 is TGTGCCAGCAGCTCAGGGAATGGTAATTCACCCCTCCACTTT. V gene TRBV27 combines with J gene TRBJ1-6; the D gene is possibly TRBD1 (5 bases). Germline V lookup: CDR1 MNHEY, CDR2 SMNVEV (reference sequence). The CDR3 extends over 14 amino acids. Trimming removed 6 bases from V and 6 bases from J, with 12 bases in between.

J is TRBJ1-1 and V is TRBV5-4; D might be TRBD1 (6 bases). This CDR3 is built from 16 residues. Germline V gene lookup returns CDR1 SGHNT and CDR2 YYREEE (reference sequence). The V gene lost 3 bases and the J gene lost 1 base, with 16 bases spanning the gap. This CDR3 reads CASSSRPGVGNTEAFF. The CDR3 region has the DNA TGTGCCAGCAGCTCCCGTCCAGGGGTGGGGAACACTGAAGCTTTCTTT.

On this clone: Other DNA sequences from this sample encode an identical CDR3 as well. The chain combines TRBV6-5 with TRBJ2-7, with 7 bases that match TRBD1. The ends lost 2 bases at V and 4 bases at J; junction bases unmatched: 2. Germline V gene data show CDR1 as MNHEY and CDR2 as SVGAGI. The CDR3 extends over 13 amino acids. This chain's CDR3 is CASSYRQGYEQYV. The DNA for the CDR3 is TGTGCCAGCAGTTACCGACAGGGTTACGAGCAGTACGTC.

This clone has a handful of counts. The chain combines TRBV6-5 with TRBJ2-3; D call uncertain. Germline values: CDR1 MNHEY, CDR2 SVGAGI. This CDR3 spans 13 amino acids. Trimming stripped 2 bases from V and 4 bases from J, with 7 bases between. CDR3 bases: TGTGCCAGCAGTTACGGGCAGCCAGATACGCAGTATTTT. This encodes CASSYGQPDTQYF.

The CDR3 nucleotides read TGTGCCAGCAGCGACGGGGTTGGGGAGACCCAGTACTTC. It translates to CASSDGVGETQYF. The V and J genes are TRBV9 and TRBJ2-5; D might be TRBD2 (5 bases). The V end lost 3 bases, the J end lost 5 bases, and 11 bases lay between the germline ends. CDR3 length: 13 residues. The V gene's germline CDR1 is SGDLS and CDR2 YYNGEE.